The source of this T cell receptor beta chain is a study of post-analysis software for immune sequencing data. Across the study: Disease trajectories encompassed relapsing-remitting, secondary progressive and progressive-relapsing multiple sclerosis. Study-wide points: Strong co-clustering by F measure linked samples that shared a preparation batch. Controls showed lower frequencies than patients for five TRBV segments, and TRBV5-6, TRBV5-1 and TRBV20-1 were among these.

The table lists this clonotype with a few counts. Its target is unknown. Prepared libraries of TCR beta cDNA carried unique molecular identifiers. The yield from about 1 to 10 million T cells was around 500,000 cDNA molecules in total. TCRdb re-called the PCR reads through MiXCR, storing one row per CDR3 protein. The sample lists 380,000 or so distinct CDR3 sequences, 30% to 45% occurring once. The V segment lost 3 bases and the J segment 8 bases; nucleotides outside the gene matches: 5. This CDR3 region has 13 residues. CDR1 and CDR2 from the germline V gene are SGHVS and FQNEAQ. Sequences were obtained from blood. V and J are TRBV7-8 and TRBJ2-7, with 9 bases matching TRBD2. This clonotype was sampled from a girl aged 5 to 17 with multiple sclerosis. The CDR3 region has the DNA TGTGCCAGCAGCTTTGGGCTAGCGGGGAAGCAGTACTTC. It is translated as CASSFGLAGKQYF.